This T cell receptor (beta chain) was sequenced for a study of CD8+ T cells in alopecia areata. Study-wide findings and caveats: It was observed that many expanded lesional clones persisted in scalp and blood during tofacitinib.

Reverse transcription of extracted RNA yielded cDNA, which provided the sequencing template. The method was immunoSEQ multiplex PCR; TCRdb's version includes in-frame clones alone and lacks a portion of them. The repertoire has 190,000 or so clones, about 62% of them found once; the top ten carry about 5.5%. Remarks on this clone: Its target is unknown.

The treatment denotes: oral pan-JAK inhibitor, 5-10 mg twice daily. This receptor was identified in a human donor with alopecia areata. The input for sequencing was CD4+ T cells sorted from blood, taken at week 24, from a patient treated with tofacitinib.

As DNA, the CDR3 is TGTGCCAGCAGTGCGGGGGGGGGCCTGGGGCCCCAGCATTTT. Amino acid sequence: CASSAGGGLGPQHF. V and J are TRBV25-1 and TRBJ1-5; possible D gene TRBD1, 6 bases. The CDR3 has 14 amino acids. Per germline, CDR1 MGHDK and CDR2 SYGVNS. Trimming left V 4 bases short and J 9 bases short, with 16 bases between.